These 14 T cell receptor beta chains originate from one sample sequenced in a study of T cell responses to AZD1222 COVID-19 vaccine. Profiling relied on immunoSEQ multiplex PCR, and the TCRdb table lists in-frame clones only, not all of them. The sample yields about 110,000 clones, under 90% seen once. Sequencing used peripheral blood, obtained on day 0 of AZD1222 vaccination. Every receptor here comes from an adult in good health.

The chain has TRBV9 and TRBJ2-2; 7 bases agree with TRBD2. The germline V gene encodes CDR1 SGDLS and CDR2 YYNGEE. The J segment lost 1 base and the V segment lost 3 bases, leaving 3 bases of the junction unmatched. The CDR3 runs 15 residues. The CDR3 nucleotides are TGTGCCAGCAGCGACCCTAGCGGGAACACCGGGGAGCTGTTTTTT. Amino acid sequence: CASSDPSGNTGELFF.

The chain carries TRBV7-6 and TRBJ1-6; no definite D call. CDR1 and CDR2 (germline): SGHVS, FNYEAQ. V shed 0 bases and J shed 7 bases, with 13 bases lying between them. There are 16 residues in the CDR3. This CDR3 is CASSLAGTSENSPLHF. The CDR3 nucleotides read TGTGCCAGCAGCTTAGCAGGCACCTCAGAGAATTCACCCCTCCACTTT.

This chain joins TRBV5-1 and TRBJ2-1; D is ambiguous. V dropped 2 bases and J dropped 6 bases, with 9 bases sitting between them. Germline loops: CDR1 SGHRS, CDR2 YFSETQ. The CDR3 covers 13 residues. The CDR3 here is CASSFLSANEQFF. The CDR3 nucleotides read TGCGCCAGCAGCTTTCTGAGCGCCAATGAGCAGTTCTTC.

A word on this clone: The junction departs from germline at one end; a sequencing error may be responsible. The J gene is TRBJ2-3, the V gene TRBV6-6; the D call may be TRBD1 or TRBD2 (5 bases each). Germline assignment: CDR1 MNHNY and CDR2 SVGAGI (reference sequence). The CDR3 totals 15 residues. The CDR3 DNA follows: TGTGCCAGCAGTTCCCCTCGGGACGGCACGGATACGCAGTATTTT. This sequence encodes CASSSPRDGTDTQYF.

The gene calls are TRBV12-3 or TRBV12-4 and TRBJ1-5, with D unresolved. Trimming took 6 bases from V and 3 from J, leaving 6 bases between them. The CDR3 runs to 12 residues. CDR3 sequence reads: CASSPYNQPQHF. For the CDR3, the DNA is TGTGCCAGCAGCCCCTACAATCAGCCCCAGCATTTT.

Here the CDR3 DNA reads TGTGCCAGCAGCCAGCCGAAGGGGGTTCAGCACGAGCAGTACTTC. The encoded protein is CASSQPKGVQHEQYF. The chain combines TRBV3-1 (or the pseudogene TRBV3-2) with TRBJ2-7; D is possibly TRBD1 (6 bases). This CDR3 is 15 amino acids long. Germline loops: CDR1 LGHDT, CDR2 YNNKEL (reference sequence). Trimming took 3 bases from V and 5 from J, leaving 17 bases between them.

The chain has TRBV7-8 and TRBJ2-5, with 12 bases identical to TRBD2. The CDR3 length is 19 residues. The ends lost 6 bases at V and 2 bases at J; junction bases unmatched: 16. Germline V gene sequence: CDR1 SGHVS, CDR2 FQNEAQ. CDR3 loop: CASRPEGDRLAGVQETQYF. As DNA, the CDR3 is TGTGCCAGCAGACCCGAGGGGGACAGACTAGCGGGAGTACAAGAGACCCAGTACTTC. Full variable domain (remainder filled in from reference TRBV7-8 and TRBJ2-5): GAGVSQSPRYKVAKRGQDVALRCDPISGHVSLFWYQQALGQGPEFLTYFQNEAQLDKSGLPSDRFFAERPEGSVSTLKIQRTQQEDSAVYLCASRPEGDRLAGVQETQYFGPGTRLLVL.

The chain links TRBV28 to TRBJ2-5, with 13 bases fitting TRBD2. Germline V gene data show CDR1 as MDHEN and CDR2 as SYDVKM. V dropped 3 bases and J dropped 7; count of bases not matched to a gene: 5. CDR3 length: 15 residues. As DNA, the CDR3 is TGTGCCAGCAGTTTCGGGACTAGCGGGGTGGGGACCCAGTACTTC. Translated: CASSFGTSGVGTQYF.

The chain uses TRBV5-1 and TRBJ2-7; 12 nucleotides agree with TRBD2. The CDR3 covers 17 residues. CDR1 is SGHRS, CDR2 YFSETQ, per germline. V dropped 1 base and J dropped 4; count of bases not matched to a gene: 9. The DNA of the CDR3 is TGCGCCAGCAGCTTGACTAGCGGGAGGCCAGTTCCTTACGAGCAGTACTTC. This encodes CASSLTSGRPVPYEQYF.

CDR3: CASSTSGGPREQYF. The CDR3 region has the DNA TGTGCCAGCAGCACCTCAGGGGGTCCCCGCGAGCAGTACTTC. This chain joins TRBV5-4 and TRBJ2-7; 7 bases are a match to TRBD1. Germline CDR1 reads SGHNT; CDR2 reads YYREEE (reference sequence). This CDR3 contains 14 residues. Trimming at V came to 4 bases and at J to 6 bases, leaving 10 bases not matched to a gene.

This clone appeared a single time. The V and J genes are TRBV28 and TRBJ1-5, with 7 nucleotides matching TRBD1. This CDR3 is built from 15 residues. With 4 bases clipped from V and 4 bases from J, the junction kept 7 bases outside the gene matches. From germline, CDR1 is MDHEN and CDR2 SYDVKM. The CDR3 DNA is TGTGCCAGCAGTTCGACGGGACAGACTAATCAGCCCCAGCATTTT. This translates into CASSSTGQTNQPQHF.

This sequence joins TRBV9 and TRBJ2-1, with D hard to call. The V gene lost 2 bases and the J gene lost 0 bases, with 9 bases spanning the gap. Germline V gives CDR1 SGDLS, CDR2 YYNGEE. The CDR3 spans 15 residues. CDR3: CASSVNPSSYNEQFF. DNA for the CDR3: TGTGCCAGCAGCGTGAACCCCAGCTCCTACAATGAGCAGTTCTTC.

The chain's CDR3 is CASSHRNGGTDTQYF. The CDR3 nucleotides read TGTGCCAGCAGCCATCGAAACGGGGGCACAGATACGCAGTATTTT. V gene TRBV13 combines with J gene TRBJ2-3, with D possibly being TRBD2 (5 bases). Trimming shortened V by 5 bases and J by 1 base, and 13 bases separated the two germline ends. Germline loops: CDR1 PRHDT, CDR2 FYEKMQ (reference sequence). The CDR3 is made up of 15 amino acids.

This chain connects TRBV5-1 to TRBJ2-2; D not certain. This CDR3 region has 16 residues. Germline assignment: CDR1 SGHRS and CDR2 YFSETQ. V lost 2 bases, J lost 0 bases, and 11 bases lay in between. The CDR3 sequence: CASSLIGAANTGELFF. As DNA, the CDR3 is TGCGCCAGCAGCTTAATCGGCGCGGCGAACACCGGGGAGCTGTTTTTT.